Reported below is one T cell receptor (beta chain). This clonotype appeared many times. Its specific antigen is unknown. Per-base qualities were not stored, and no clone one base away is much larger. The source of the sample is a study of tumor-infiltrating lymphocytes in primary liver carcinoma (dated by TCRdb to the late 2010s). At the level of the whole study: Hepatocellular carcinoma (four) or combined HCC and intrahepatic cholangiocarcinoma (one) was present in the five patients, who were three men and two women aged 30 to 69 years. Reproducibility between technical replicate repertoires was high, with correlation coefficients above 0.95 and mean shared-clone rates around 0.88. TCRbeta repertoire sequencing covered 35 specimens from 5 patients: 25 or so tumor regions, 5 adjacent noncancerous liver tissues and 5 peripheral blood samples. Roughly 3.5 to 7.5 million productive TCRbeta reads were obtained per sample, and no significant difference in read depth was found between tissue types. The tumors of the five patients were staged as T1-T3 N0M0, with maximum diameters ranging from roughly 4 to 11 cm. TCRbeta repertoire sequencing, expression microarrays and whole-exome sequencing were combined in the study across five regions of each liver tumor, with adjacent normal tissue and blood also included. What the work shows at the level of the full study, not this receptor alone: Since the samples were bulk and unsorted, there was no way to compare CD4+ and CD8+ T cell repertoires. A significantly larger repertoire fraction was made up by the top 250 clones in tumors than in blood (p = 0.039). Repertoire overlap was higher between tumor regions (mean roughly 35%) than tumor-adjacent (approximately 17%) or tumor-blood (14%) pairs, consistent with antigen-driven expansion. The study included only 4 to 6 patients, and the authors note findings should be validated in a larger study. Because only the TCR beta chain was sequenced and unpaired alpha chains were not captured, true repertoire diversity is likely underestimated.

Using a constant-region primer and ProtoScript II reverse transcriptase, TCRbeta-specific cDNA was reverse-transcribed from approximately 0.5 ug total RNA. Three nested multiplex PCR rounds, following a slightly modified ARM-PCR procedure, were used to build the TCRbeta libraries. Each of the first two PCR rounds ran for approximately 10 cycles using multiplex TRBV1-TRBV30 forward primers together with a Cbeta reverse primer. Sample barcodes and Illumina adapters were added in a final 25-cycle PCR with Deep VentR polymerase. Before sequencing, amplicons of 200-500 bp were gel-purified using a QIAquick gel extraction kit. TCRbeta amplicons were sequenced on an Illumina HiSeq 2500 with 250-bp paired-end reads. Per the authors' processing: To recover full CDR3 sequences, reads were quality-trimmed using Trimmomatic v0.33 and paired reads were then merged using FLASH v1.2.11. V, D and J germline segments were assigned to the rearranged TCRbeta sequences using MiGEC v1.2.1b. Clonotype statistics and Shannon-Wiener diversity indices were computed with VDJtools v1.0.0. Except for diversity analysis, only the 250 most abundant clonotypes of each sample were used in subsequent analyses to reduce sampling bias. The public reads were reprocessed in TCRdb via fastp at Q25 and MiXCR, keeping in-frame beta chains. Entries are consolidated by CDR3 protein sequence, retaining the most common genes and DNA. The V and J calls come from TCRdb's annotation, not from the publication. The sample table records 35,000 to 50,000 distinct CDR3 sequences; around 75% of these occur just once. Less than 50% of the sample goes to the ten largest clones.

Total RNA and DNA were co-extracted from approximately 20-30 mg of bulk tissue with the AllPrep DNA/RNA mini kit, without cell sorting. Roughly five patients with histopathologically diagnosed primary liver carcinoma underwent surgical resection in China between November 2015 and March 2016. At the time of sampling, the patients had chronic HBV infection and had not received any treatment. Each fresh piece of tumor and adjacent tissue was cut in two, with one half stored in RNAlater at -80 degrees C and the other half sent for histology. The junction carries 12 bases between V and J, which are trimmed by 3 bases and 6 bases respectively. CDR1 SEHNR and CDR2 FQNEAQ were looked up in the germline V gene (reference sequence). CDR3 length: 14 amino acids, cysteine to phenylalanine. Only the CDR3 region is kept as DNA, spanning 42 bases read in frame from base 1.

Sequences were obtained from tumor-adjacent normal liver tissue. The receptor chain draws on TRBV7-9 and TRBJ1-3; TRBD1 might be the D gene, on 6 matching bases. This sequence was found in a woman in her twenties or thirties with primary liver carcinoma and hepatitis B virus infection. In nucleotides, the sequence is TGTGCCAGCAGCTTGACAGGAGATCTAAACACCATATATTTT. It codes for CASSLTGDLNTIYF. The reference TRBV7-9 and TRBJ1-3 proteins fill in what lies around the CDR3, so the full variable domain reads DTGVSQNPRHKITKRGQNVTFRCDPISEHNRLYWYRQTLGQGPEFLTYFQNEAQLEKSRLLSDRFSAERPKGSFSTLEIQRTEQGDSAMYLCASSLTGDLNTIYFGEGSWLTVV.